These T cell receptor beta chains were read from a single sample in a study of cytomegalovirus exposure and HLA in healthy donors. Sequencing used immunoSEQ multiplex PCR; TCRdb keeps in-frame clones, though not all of them. The repertoire has approximately 120,000 clones, roughly 93% of them found once; the top ten carry around 1.2%. Material: PBMCs. These receptor sequences come from a woman between 18 and 29 years old in good health and CMV-seronegative. The CDR3 runs from the conserved cysteine through the conserved F or W. The D gene is left open where the match is weak. The size field is filled for only some rows; it gives once, few, many or a size class.

v_gene: TRBV5-1; d_gene: NA; abundance: NA; j_gene: TRBJ1-4; CDR3nt: TGCGCCAGCAGCCCATACCGACCACCGTCAGCAGGTCTGGAAAAACTGTTTTTT; CDR3aa: CASSPYRPPSAGLEKLFF
v_gene: TRBV11-2; d_gene: NA; abundance: NA; j_gene: TRBJ1-4; CDR3nt: TGTGCCAGCAGCGATACCGACTATAATGAAAAACTGTTTTTT; CDR3aa: CASSDTDYNEKLFF
v_gene: TRBV28; d_gene: TRBD2; abundance: NA; j_gene: TRBJ2-1; CDR3nt: TGTGCCAGCGACCGTACTAGCGGGAGTCGCAATGAGCAGTTCTTC; CDR3aa: CASDRTSGSRNEQFF
v_gene: TRBV7-9; d_gene: NA; abundance: once; j_gene: TRBJ1-5; CDR3nt: TGTGCCAGCAGCTTAATCTCCGAGAATCAGCCCCAGCATTTT; CDR3aa: CASSLISENQPQHF
v_gene: TRBV6-1; d_gene: NA; abundance: NA; j_gene: TRBJ2-7; CDR3nt: TGTGCCAGCAGTCCTAATCCTAGAAGCGAGCAGTACTTC; CDR3aa: CASSPNPRSEQYF
v_gene: TRBV6-5; d_gene: TRBD1; abundance: NA; j_gene: TRBJ2-7; CDR3nt: TGTGCCAGCAGTTTCACCGGGACAGCGTATGATTACGAGCAGTACTTC; CDR3aa: CASSFTGTAYDYEQYF
v_gene: TRBV7-7; d_gene: TRBD1; abundance: NA; j_gene: TRBJ2-2; CDR3nt: TGTGCCAGCAGCTTAGCGACAGGGCCCAACACCGGGGAGCTGTTTTTT; CDR3aa: CASSLATGPNTGELFF
v_gene: TRBV7-2; d_gene: NA; abundance: NA; j_gene: TRBJ1-1; CDR3nt: TGTGCCAGCAGCTTACGCTTGGCCGAAGCTTTCTTT; CDR3aa: CASSLRLAEAFF
v_gene: TRBV19; d_gene: TRBD1; abundance: NA; j_gene: TRBJ1-4; CDR3nt: TGTGCCAGTAGTGCCTCGGGACAGGGTGTTGAAAAACTGTTTTTT; CDR3aa: CASSASGQGVEKLFF
v_gene: TRBV5-4; d_gene: TRBD2; abundance: NA; j_gene: TRBJ2-7; CDR3nt: TGTGCCAGCAGCTTAAGCGGGAGCCGCTACGAGCAGTACTTC; CDR3aa: CASSLSGSRYEQYF
v_gene: TRBV6-5; d_gene: TRBD1; abundance: NA; j_gene: TRBJ1-1; CDR3nt: TGTGCCAGCAGTTACTCGGGGCATGAGGGGGCGGCTGCTTTCTTT; CDR3aa: CASSYSGHEGAAAFF
v_gene: TRBV28; d_gene: TRBD1; abundance: NA; j_gene: TRBJ1-2; CDR3nt: TGTGCCAGCTCACTAGGGACAGCCTATGGCTACACCTTC; CDR3aa: CASSLGTAYGYTF
v_gene: TRBV28; d_gene: TRBD1; abundance: once; j_gene: TRBJ2-4; CDR3nt: TGTGCCAGCAGCCCTGGACAGGTCAAAAACATTCAGTACTTC; CDR3aa: CASSPGQVKNIQYF
v_gene: TRBV5-1; d_gene: TRBD2; abundance: NA; j_gene: TRBJ2-5; CDR3nt: TGCGCCAGCAGATCGGGAGGAAGGGGAGAGACCCAGTACTTC; CDR3aa: CASRSGGRGETQYF
v_gene: TRBV7-6; d_gene: TRBD2; abundance: NA; j_gene: TRBJ2-1; CDR3nt: TGTGCCAGCAGCTTAGAACTAGCGACCTACAATGAGCAGTTCTTC; CDR3aa: CASSLELATYNEQFF
v_gene: TRBV7-9; d_gene: NA; abundance: NA; j_gene: TRBJ1-3; CDR3nt: TGTGCCAGCAGCTTATCCGGGTGGTCCTCTGGAAACACCATATATTTT; CDR3aa: CASSLSGWSSGNTIYF
v_gene: TRBV10-1; d_gene: NA; abundance: NA; j_gene: TRBJ1-1; CDR3nt: TGCGCCAGCAGTCCCGCGCCCAGGCAAAAAGGAGCTTTCTTT; CDR3aa: CASSPAPRQKGAFF
v_gene: TRBV7-9; d_gene: TRBD1; abundance: NA; j_gene: TRBJ1-2; CDR3nt: TGTGCCAGCAGCTTTGACAGGGGGCATGGCTACACCTTC; CDR3aa: CASSFDRGHGYTF
v_gene: TRBV28; d_gene: NA; abundance: few; j_gene: TRBJ1-5; CDR3nt: TGTGCCAGCAGTGAGGCGGTCGGCAATCAGCCCCAGCATTTT; CDR3aa: CASSEAVGNQPQHF
v_gene: TRBV2; d_gene: NA; abundance: NA; j_gene: TRBJ2-2; CDR3nt: TGTGCCAGCAGTGGGCCGGGAGCAGACACCGGGGAGCTGTTTTTT; CDR3aa: CASSGPGADTGELFF
v_gene: TRBV29-1; d_gene: NA; abundance: NA; j_gene: TRBJ2-3; CDR3nt: TGCAGCGTTGGGCTAGATACGCAGTATTTT; CDR3aa: CSVGLDTQYF
v_gene: TRBV5-1; d_gene: TRBD2; abundance: NA; j_gene: TRBJ2-1; CDR3nt: TGCGCCAGCAGCTTGGGTGTATTGCGGGGGGAGGAGGCGACTAGCGGGTCCTACAATGAGCAGTTCTTC; CDR3aa: CASSLGVLRGEEATSGSYNEQFF
v_gene: TRBV5-4; d_gene: NA; abundance: NA; j_gene: TRBJ2-1; CDR3nt: TGTGCCAGCAGCTCCCTCGAGGAGCAGTTCTTC; CDR3aa: CASSSLEEQFF
v_gene: TRBV2; d_gene: TRBD2; abundance: NA; j_gene: TRBJ2-5; CDR3nt: TGTGCCAGCTACAGAACTAGCGGGGGAGAGACCCAGTACTTC; CDR3aa: CASYRTSGGETQYF
v_gene: TRBV5-1; d_gene: NA; abundance: NA; j_gene: TRBJ2-7; CDR3nt: TGCGCCAGCAGCTCGACAGGGAGGTCCTACGAGCAGTACTTC; CDR3aa: CASSSTGRSYEQYF
v_gene: TRBV5-1; d_gene: TRBD2; abundance: NA; j_gene: TRBJ2-5; CDR3nt: TGCGCCAGCAGCTCGGGGGGGACCCCCGGGGCGGAGACCCAGTACTTC; CDR3aa: CASSSGGTPGAETQYF
v_gene: TRBV5-4; d_gene: NA; abundance: NA; j_gene: TRBJ2-3; CDR3nt: TGTGCCAGCAGCTTGAAGGCTAGTTGGGATACGCAGTATTTT; CDR3aa: CASSLKASWDTQYF
v_gene: TRBV19; d_gene: TRBD1; abundance: NA; j_gene: TRBJ1-1; CDR3nt: TGTGCCAGTAATATCTGGGCAGGGGGCGTTGGGAACACTGAAGCTTTCTTT; CDR3aa: CASNIWAGGVGNTEAFF
v_gene: TRBV7-9; d_gene: NA; abundance: NA; j_gene: TRBJ2-7; CDR3nt: TGTGCCAGCAGCTCCCCCTCGGTACCGACCTACGAGCAGTACTTC; CDR3aa: CASSSPSVPTYEQYF
v_gene: TRBV5-1; d_gene: NA; abundance: NA; j_gene: TRBJ2-1; CDR3nt: TGCGCCAGCAGCTTGGAGCCCAACAGGAATGAGCAGTTCTTC; CDR3aa: CASSLEPNRNEQFF
v_gene: TRBV5-1; d_gene: TRBD2; abundance: NA; j_gene: TRBJ2-3; CDR3nt: TGCGCCAGCACCACCGGAGCCGCGGGGGGGAGGGCAGATACGCAGTATTTT; CDR3aa: CASTTGAAGGRADTQYF
v_gene: TRBV5-4; d_gene: NA; abundance: NA; j_gene: TRBJ1-1; CDR3nt: TGTGCCAGCAGCTTGGACCCAGGGAACACTGAAGCTTTCTTT; CDR3aa: CASSLDPGNTEAFF
v_gene: TRBV5-1; d_gene: NA; abundance: NA; j_gene: TRBJ2-3; CDR3nt: TGCGCCAGCAGGGGTGGAACCACAGATTATACGCAGTATTTT; CDR3aa: CASRGGTTDYTQYF
v_gene: TRBV27; d_gene: NA; abundance: NA; j_gene: TRBJ1-5; CDR3nt: TGTGCCAGCAGTTTGGGCCAGGGGCTGGGTCAGCCCCAGCATTTT; CDR3aa: CASSLGQGLGQPQHF
v_gene: TRBV28; d_gene: NA; abundance: NA; j_gene: TRBJ1-1; CDR3nt: TGTGCCAGCAGCCTAGCCGCGGGGGGTGACACTGAAGCTTTCTTT; CDR3aa: CASSLAAGGDTEAFF